Listed here are 30 T cell receptor beta chains from one sample, sequenced in a study of shared clonotypes between healthy human individuals. Naive CD8 populations comprised CD45RO-negative cells positively selected for CCR7, excluding terminally differentiated effector memory CD45RA+ cells. Repertoires were generated with immunoSEQ multiplex PCR, while TCRdb's copy carries only in-frame clones and drops some. The profile shows roughly 2,000,000 clones, just over 90% of them singletons. The sample was naive CD8+ T cells from PBMCs. These receptors were collected from a man aged 18 to 29 in good health. Some clones in this sample may be carry-over from other donors' samples.

V usage is TRBV7-9 and J usage is TRBJ2-2; the D call may be TRBD1 or TRBD2 (5 bases each). Per the germline V gene, CDR1 is SEHNR and CDR2 is FQNEAQ (reference sequence). This CDR3 has 17 amino acids. V lost 4 bases and J lost 1, with 16 bases in between. CDR3 DNA sequence: TGTGCCAGCAGCTCTAGTCCGGGACGGATGAACACCGGGGAGCTGTTTTTT. It yields the protein CASSSSPGRMNTGELFF.

V gene TRBV7-9 combines with J gene TRBJ2-2; D is ambiguous. Trimming left V 6 bases short and J 1 base short, with 6 bases between. Germline CDR1 SEHNR, CDR2 FQNEAQ (reference sequence). The CDR3 spans 13 residues. The CDR3 DNA reads TGTGCCAGCAGGCTCGGGAACACCGGGGAGCTGTTTTTT. As protein: CASRLGNTGELFF.

This clone was seen a single time. J is TRBJ2-1 and V is TRBV27, with D maybe TRBD1 (6 bases). The CDR3 spans 14 residues. The germline CDR1 and CDR2 sequences are MNHEY and SMNVEV (reference sequence). V was trimmed by 5 bases and J by 6 bases, leaving 14 bases between them. CDR3 sequence: CASSPGKGVNEQFF. The CDR3 DNA is TGTGCCAGCAGTCCCGGGAAGGGGGTCAATGAGCAGTTCTTC.

The rearrangement uses TRBV9 and TRBJ1-1; TRBD1 matches at 8 bases. The CDR3 extends over 14 amino acids. Germline CDR1 is SGDLS and CDR2 is YYNGEE. Trimming at V came to 2 bases and at J to 4 bases, leaving 4 bases not matched to a gene. CDR3: CASSVWTGSTEAFF. The DNA for the CDR3 is TGTGCCAGCAGCGTCTGGACAGGGTCCACTGAAGCTTTCTTT.

The chain joins TRBV6-5 to TRBJ2-1; no firm D call. This CDR3 has 13 amino acids. With 8 bases removed from V and 0 bases from J, the gap between germline ends came to 8 bases. Germline-derived CDR1 and CDR2 are MNHEY and SVGAGI. CDR3 region: CASAASSYNEQFF. The CDR3 nucleotides read TGTGCCAGCGCGGCGAGCTCCTACAATGAGCAGTTCTTC.

The chain has TRBV7-9 and TRBJ2-1, with TRBD2 identical over 10 bases. The germline V gene has CDR1 SEHNR and CDR2 FQNEAQ (reference sequence). V lost 8 bases and J lost 9; bases outside the gene matches: 7. This CDR3 region has 13 residues. The DNA for the CDR3 is TGTGCCAGCGACGGGACTAGCGTTCCTGAGCAGTTCTTC. Translated, it gives CASDGTSVPEQFF. The entire variable domain, with the rest obtained from reference TRBV7-9 and TRBJ2-1, is as follows: DTGVSQNPRHKITKRGQNVTFRCDPISEHNRLYWYRQTLGQGPEFLTYFQNEAQLEKSRLLSDRFSAERPKGSFSTLEIQRTEQGDSAMYLCASDGTSVPEQFFGPGTRLTVL.

This rearrangement joins TRBV18 to TRBJ2-3; TRBD1 aligns across 8 bases. J was trimmed by 1 base and V by 2 bases; bases with no gene match: 5. Germline V lookup: CDR1 KGHSH, CDR2 LQKENI. The CDR3 length is 16 residues. The CDR3 DNA reads TGTGCCAGCTCACCAACAGGGGGTAGTGGCACAGATACGCAGTATTTT. It specifies CASSPTGGSGTDTQYF.

V is TRBV29-1 and J is TRBJ2-2; 8 bases map to TRBD1. The length of the CDR3 is 13 residues. The V and J ends lost 7 bases and 6 bases, in that order; junction bases with no gene match: 7. Looked up from germline, CDR1 is SQVTM and CDR2 is ANQGSEA. Here the CDR3 DNA reads TGCAGCGCTGGGACAGGAAGGTCCGGGGAGCTGTTTTTT. Protein sequence: CSAGTGRSGELFF.

The J gene is TRBJ2-1, the V gene TRBV11-2; no definite D call. CDR1 is SGHAT, CDR2 FQNNGV, per germline. V lost 1 base and J 5 bases, leaving 6 bases between the germline ends. This CDR3 has 13 residues. CDR3 coding DNA: TGTGCCAGCAGCTTAGGCCGAGACAATGAGCAGTTCTTC. Residues: CASSLGRDNEQFF.

This chain uses TRBV10-1 with TRBJ1-1; D remains unclear. Germline loops: CDR1 WNHNN, CDR2 SYGVQD (reference sequence). The germline V and J ends were trimmed by 8 bases and 1 base, with 11 bases remaining between them. CDR3 length equals 13 residues. The CDR3 DNA is TGCGCCAGCGTCGGCCCGGGGAACACTGAAGCTTTCTTT. Translation: CASVGPGNTEAFF.

The chain has TRBV4-2 and TRBJ2-7; D is ambiguous. The V end was cut by 0 bases, the J end by 2 bases, with 17 bases between. The CDR3 has 17 residues. The V gene's germline CDR1 is LGHNA and CDR2 YNFKEQ. The CDR3: CASSQDQATTPTYEQYF. For the CDR3, the DNA is TGTGCCAGCAGCCAAGATCAGGCTACGACTCCTACCTACGAGCAGTACTTC.

This clone was detected a few times. The rearrangement links TRBV29-1 to TRBJ1-1; no definite D call. The V end was cut by 4 bases, the J end by 0 bases, with 9 bases between. Germline CDR1 reads SQVTM; CDR2 reads ANQGSEA. The CDR3 extends over 13 amino acids. CDR3 region: CSVGVELNTEAFF. The CDR3 nucleotides read TGCAGCGTTGGGGTAGAACTGAACACTGAAGCTTTCTTT.

The chain is built from TRBV28 and TRBJ2-1; no definite D call. The V end was cut by 5 bases, the J end by 7 bases, with 9 bases between. CDR1 is MDHEN, CDR2 SYDVKM, per germline. The CDR3 consists of 12 residues. The CDR3 sequence is CASSAPQNEQFF. For the CDR3, the DNA is TGTGCCAGCAGTGCCCCCCAGAATGAGCAGTTCTTC.

This chain joins TRBV9 and TRBJ2-1, with unresolved D. CDR3 length equals 14 residues. V shed 0 bases and J shed 6 bases, with 10 bases lying between them. From germline, CDR1 is SGDLS and CDR2 YYNGEE. This chain's CDR3 is CASSVGGPLNEQFF. The CDR3 nucleotides read TGTGCCAGCAGCGTAGGAGGACCCCTCAATGAGCAGTTCTTC.

The J gene is TRBJ2-1, the V gene TRBV27, with D unclear. Germline lookup yields CDR1 MNHEY and CDR2 SMNVEV (reference sequence). The CDR3 contains 13 residues. V was cut by 3 bases and J by 6 bases, with 9 bases left in between. The CDR3 reads CASSLQLLNEQFF. CDR3 nucleotide sequence: TGTGCCAGCAGTTTGCAGCTCCTCAATGAGCAGTTCTTC.

The chain couples TRBV25-1 to TRBJ2-1; maybe TRBD2 (6 bases). The germline V gene has CDR1 MGHDK and CDR2 SYGVNS. The CDR3 extends over 16 amino acids. V shed 3 bases and J shed 0 bases, with 12 bases lying between them. The CDR3 region is CASSDPGGSSYNEQFF. The CDR3 DNA reads TGTGCCAGCAGTGACCCCGGGGGAAGCTCCTACAATGAGCAGTTCTTC.

The chain recombines TRBV5-6 with TRBJ1-1, with TRBD1 matching over 7 bases. V lost 6 bases, J lost 11 bases, and 10 bases stayed unmatched. The CDR3 contains 12 residues. The germline V gene encodes CDR1 SGHDT and CDR2 YYEEEE. In DNA form, the CDR3 reads TGTGCCAGCACCCTAGACAGGGTGCAGGCTTTCTTT. It is translated as CASTLDRVQAFF.

J is TRBJ2-1 and V is TRBV27; TRBD2 agrees at 8 bases. Looked up from germline, CDR1 is MNHEY and CDR2 is SMNVEV (reference sequence). The CDR3 length is 16 residues. V lost 3 bases and J lost 5; bases outside the gene matches: 9. Written as DNA, the CDR3 is TGTGCCAGCAGTTTTTCAGCGGGAGAGAAGAACAATGAGCAGTTCTTC. Protein: CASSFSAGEKNNEQFF.

Notes on this clone: The same CDR3 is also encoded by other DNA sequences in this sample. The genes are TRBV27 and TRBJ2-1, with D possibly matching TRBD2 (6 bases). Germline lookup yields CDR1 MNHEY and CDR2 SMNVEV (reference sequence). CDR3 size: 15 residues. V was pared by 0 bases and J by 2 bases, with 8 bases between. For the CDR3, the DNA is TGTGCCAGCAGTTTATCGGGGGGTACCTACAATGAGCAGTTCTTC. Amino acids: CASSLSGGTYNEQFF.

The chain recombines TRBV6-6 with TRBJ1-1, with 7 positions matching TRBD1. CDR1 is MNHNY and CDR2 is SVGAGI in the germline V gene (reference sequence). The junction had 2 bases not matched to a gene; V was cut back by 5 bases and J by 2 bases. CDR3 length: 13 amino acids. This CDR3 is CASSRQGNTEAFF. DNA for the CDR3: TGTGCCAGCAGTCGACAGGGAAACACTGAAGCTTTCTTT.

Here the CDR3 DNA reads TGCGCCAGCAGCTTGTATGGGGCAGGGATGGCCCCACACCAGACCCAGTACTTC. Protein sequence: CASSLYGAGMAPHQTQYF. The rearrangement links TRBV5-1 to TRBJ2-5; TRBD1 is a possible D gene (5 bases). The V gene lost 1 base and the J gene lost 6 bases, with 25 bases spanning the gap. Per the germline V gene, CDR1 is SGHRS and CDR2 is YFSETQ. The CDR3 loop spans 18 amino acids.

The rearrangement joins TRBV10-3 to TRBJ2-3, with 8 bases lining up with TRBD2. This CDR3 has 14 amino acids. V lost 6 bases, J lost 6 bases, and 8 bases stayed unmatched. Per the germline V gene, CDR1 is ENHRY and CDR2 is SYGVKD. The CDR3 DNA sequence: TGTGCCATCAGCTTAGCGGGAAGTAAGGATACGCAGTATTTT. This gives the protein CAISLAGSKDTQYF.

The chain uses TRBV28 and TRBJ1-4; tentatively, D is TRBD1 (6 bases). The CDR3 totals 15 residues. The germline V and J ends were trimmed by 4 bases and 8 bases, with 17 bases remaining between them. Germline-derived CDR1 and CDR2 are MDHEN and SYDVKM. The DNA for the CDR3 is TGTGCCAGCAGTTACCCAGGGGATGAAAAAGAAAAACTGTTTTTT. Translated, it gives CASSYPGDEKEKLFF.

This chain uses TRBV27 with TRBJ1-1; 10 bases match TRBD1. Germline V lookup: CDR1 MNHEY, CDR2 SMNVEV (reference sequence). The V and J ends lost 5 bases and 6 bases, in that order; junction bases with no gene match: 9. CDR3 length: 15 amino acids. CDR3 nucleotide sequence: TGTGCCAGCAGTACCCGGACAGGGGGTGTGGCTGAAGCTTTCTTT. This codes for CASSTRTGGVAEAFF.

V is TRBV25-1 and J is TRBJ2-3; tentative D call: TRBD2 (6 bases). The ends were cut back, 0 bases at V and 0 bases at J, with 10 bases in the middle. Germline V lookup: CDR1 MGHDK, CDR2 SYGVNS. This CDR3 comprises 16 residues. For the CDR3, the DNA is TGTGCCAGCAGTGAATATGGGGGGATTAGCACAGATACGCAGTATTTT. It encodes CASSEYGGISTDTQYF.

Only one count was recorded for this clone. The chain has TRBV14 and TRBJ2-3; D not resolved. The CDR3 has 12 amino acids. Trimming stripped 0 bases from V and 7 bases from J, with 5 bases between. CDR1 and CDR2 (germline): SGHDN, FVKESK. CDR3 nucleotide sequence: TGTGCCAGCAGCCAAGATCTATATACGCAGTATTTT. It is translated as CASSQDLYTQYF.

Worth noting for this clone: This same CDR3 is encoded by further DNA sequences in the sample. This sequence joins TRBV5-1 and TRBJ1-2; 7 bases align to TRBD1. This CDR3 has 13 residues. J lost 3 bases, V lost 4 bases, and 3 bases had no gene match. Germline CDR1 SGHRS, CDR2 YFSETQ. In DNA form, the CDR3 reads TGCGCCAGCAGCACCGGGACAGACTATGGCTACACCTTC. Its translation: CASSTGTDYGYTF.

Remarks on this clone: Different DNA sequences within this sample yield the same CDR3. The chain's CDR3 is CASSLREQYF. The CDR3, as DNA: TGTGCCAGCAGCCTCAGGGAGCAGTACTTC. The chain carries TRBV28 and TRBJ2-7; D gene ambiguous. The CDR3 loop spans 10 amino acids. Germline lookup yields CDR1 MDHEN and CDR2 SYDVKM. V lost 6 bases to trimming and J lost 7 bases, with 7 bases between them.

The chain couples TRBV10-3 to TRBJ2-7; 9 nucleotides align to TRBD1. V gave up 7 bases and J gave up 4 bases; unmatched junction bases: 5. Germline loops: CDR1 ENHRY, CDR2 SYGVKD. The length of the CDR3 is 13 residues. CDR3 coding DNA: TGTGCCATCATACCAGGACAGGGGTACGAGCAGTACTTC. Encoded protein: CAIIPGQGYEQYF.

This clone was seen once. CDR3: CASSQDRPSTDTQYF. The CDR3 DNA is TGCGCCAGCAGCCAAGACCGTCCTAGCACAGATACGCAGTATTTT. The J gene is TRBJ2-3, the V gene TRBV4-3; D uncertain. The CDR3 runs to 15 residues. Germline V CDR1 and CDR2: LGHNA, YSLEER. The germline V and J ends were trimmed by 0 bases and 0 bases, with 7 bases remaining between them.